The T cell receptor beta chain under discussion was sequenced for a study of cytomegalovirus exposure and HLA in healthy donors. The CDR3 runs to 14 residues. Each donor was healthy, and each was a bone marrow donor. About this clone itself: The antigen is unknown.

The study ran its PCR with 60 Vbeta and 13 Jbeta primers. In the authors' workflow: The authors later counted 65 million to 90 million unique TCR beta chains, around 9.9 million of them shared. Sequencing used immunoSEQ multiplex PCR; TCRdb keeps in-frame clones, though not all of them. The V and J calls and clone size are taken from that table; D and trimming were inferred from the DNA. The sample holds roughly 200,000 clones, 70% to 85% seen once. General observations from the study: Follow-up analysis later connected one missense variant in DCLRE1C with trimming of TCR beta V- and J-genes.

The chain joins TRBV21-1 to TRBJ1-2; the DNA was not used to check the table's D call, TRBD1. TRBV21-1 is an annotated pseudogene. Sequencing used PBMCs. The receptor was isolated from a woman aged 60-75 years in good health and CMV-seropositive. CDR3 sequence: CASISRESDYGYTF. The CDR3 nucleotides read TGTGCCAGCATTAGCAGGGAATCTGACTATGGCTACACCTTC.